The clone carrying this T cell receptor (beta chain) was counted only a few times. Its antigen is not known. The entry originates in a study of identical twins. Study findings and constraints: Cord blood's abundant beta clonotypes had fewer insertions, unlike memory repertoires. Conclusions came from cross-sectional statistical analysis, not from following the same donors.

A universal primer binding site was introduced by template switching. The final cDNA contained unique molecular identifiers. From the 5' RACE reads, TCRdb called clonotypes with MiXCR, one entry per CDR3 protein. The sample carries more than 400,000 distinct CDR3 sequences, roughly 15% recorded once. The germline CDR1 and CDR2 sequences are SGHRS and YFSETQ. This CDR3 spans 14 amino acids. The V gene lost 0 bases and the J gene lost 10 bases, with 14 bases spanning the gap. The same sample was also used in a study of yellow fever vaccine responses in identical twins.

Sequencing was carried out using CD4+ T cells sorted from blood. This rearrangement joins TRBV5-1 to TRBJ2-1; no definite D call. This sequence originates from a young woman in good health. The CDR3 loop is CASSLGSEGKEQFF. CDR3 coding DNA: TGCGCCAGCAGCTTGGGTTCAGAAGGGAAGGAGCAGTTCTTC.